The 2 T cell receptor beta chains in this list originate from one sample, sequenced in a study of breast tumors, draining lymph nodes, adjacent tissues. The lymph nodes were axillary draining lymph nodes from breast cancer patients. TCRdb recomputed calls from the multiplex PCR reads with MiXCR, one row per CDR3 protein. The table lists about 170,000 distinct CDR3 sequences, approximately 30% of them singletons. Sequenced sample: axillary lymph node tissue. The receptors come from a female donor with breast cancer. Some clones in this sample may be carry-over from other donors' samples.

The V and J genes are TRBV9 and TRBJ2-7, with 9 positions matching TRBD1. The CDR3 extends over 15 amino acids. Germline loops: CDR1 SGDLS, CDR2 YYNGEE. Germline trimming cut 0 bases from V and 2 bases from J; bases unmatched to any gene: 3. DNA of the CDR3: TGTGCCAGCAGCGTAGGGACAGGGGCGCCCTACGAGCAGTACTTC. Residues: CASSVGTGAPYEQYF.

At least ten counts were recorded for this clonotype. The J gene is TRBJ2-3, the V gene TRBV7-3; D is possibly TRBD2 (5 bases). Germline assignment: CDR1 SGHTA and CDR2 FQGTGA. Trimming left V 5 bases short and J 5 bases short, with 14 bases between. This CDR3 contains 14 residues. The CDR3 protein is CASSMAGVRDTQYF. CDR3 DNA: TGTGCCAGCAGCATGGCCGGGGTCCGAGATACGCAGTATTTT.